This T cell receptor beta chain was sequenced for a study of early T cells in non-severe SARS-CoV-2 infection. Whole-study context: Investigators sequenced bulk RNA drawn from unsorted whole blood, and chains remained unpaired. Overall study results and limits: In VDJdb matching, anti-spike CD8 responses were favored while private and CD4 specificities went missing.

Researchers attached unique molecular identifiers to individual cDNA molecules. TCRdb redid the calling of the 5' RACE reads with MiXCR, one entry per CDR3 protein. The sample yields about 56,000 distinct CDR3 sequences, about 12% seen once. Looked up from germline, CDR1 is MNHNY and CDR2 is SVGAGI (reference sequence). The CDR3 has 17 amino acids. Between the trimmed V and J ends, which lost 8 bases and 3 bases, there was a span of 23 bases. Worth noting for this clonotype: Its antigen is not identified. A much larger clone sits a single nucleotide away, making a read error possible.

The sequenced sample consisted of whole blood. The clonotype comes from an adult who was a healthcare worker with PCR-confirmed SARS-CoV-2 infection or an uninfected control (not recorded which). The chain employs TRBV6-6 and TRBJ2-1; D may be TRBD1 or TRBD2 (5 bases each). DNA of the CDR3: TGTGCCAGCCGCGGTGTTTCGGGACGGTACTACTACAATGAGCAGTTCTTC. Protein product: CASRGVSGRYYYNEQFF.